A single sample is the source of the 21 T cell receptor beta chains below, sequenced in a study of CD8+CD57+ T cells in acquired aplastic anemia. Selection for sequencing was limited to patients who had shown CD8+CD57+ cell expansion by flow cytometry. Genomic DNA, the template, was used for profiling of the TCR beta VDJ and CDR3. From the reads, TCRdb called clonotypes with MiXCR, one entry per CDR3 protein. The table records fewer than 300,000 distinct CDR3 sequences, approximately 82% of them present only once. The specimen sequenced was sorted CD4+, CD8+, or CD8+CD57+ T cells (not recorded which) from PBMCs. Every receptor here comes from a human donor with aplastic anemia.

This clonotype was counted a single time. The DNA for the CDR3 is TGTGCCAGCAGCTTAGCGCTCTGGCGGGACCACCTACGAACCTTC. This gives the protein CASSLALWRDHLRTF. The genes are TRBV7-9 and TRBJ1-2; a weak D match, TRBD1 (5 bases). This CDR3 has 15 residues. Germline V gene sequence: CDR1 SEHNR, CDR2 FQNEAQ (reference sequence). The V end lost 0 bases, the J end lost 14 bases, and 22 bases lay between the germline ends.

This chain connects TRBV7-2 to TRBJ2-7, with 11 bases fitting TRBD2. The germline V gene encodes CDR1 SGHTA and CDR2 FQGNSA. V was pared by 1 base and J by 3 bases, with 2 bases of the junction left unmatched. There are 15 residues in the CDR3. The chain's CDR3 is CASSLVGTSGYEQYF. CDR3 in DNA: TGTGCCAGCAGCTTAGTTGGGACTAGCGGCTACGAGCAGTACTTC. Full variable domain (outside the CDR3, taken from reference TRBV7-2 and TRBJ2-7): GAGVSQSPSNKVTEKGKDVELRCDPISGHTALYWYRQSLGQGLEFLIYFQGNSAPDKSGLPSDRFSAERTGGSVSTLTIQRTQQEDSAVYLCASSLVGTSGYEQYFGPGTRLTVT.

This clonotype was recorded once. The chain combines TRBV7-2 with TRBJ2-3; D gene unclear. The CDR3 sequence is 15 residues long. CDR1 is SGHTA and CDR2 is FQGNSA in the germline V gene. The V gene lost 4 bases and the J gene lost 0 bases, with 11 bases spanning the gap. The CDR3 reads CASSSQAVSTDTQYF. CDR3 coding DNA: TGTGCCAGCAGCTCCCAGGCTGTGAGCACAGATACGCAGTATTTT.

The chain recombines TRBV9 with TRBJ2-5, with a possible D match to TRBD2 (6 bases). CDR1 is SGDLS, CDR2 YYNGEE, per germline. The V end was cut by 5 bases, the J end by 11 bases, with 25 bases between. This CDR3 has 15 residues. The CDR3: CASSSGGTEGDTQYF. CDR3 nucleotides: TGTGCCAGCAGTTCAGGAGGGACTGAGGGAGATACGCAGTACTTC.

This sequence joins TRBV7-9 and TRBJ2-2, with D unclear. The V gene's germline CDR1 is SEHNR and CDR2 FQNEAQ (reference sequence). Trimming removed 1 base at V and 7 bases at J, with 7 bases between. The CDR3 spans 13 residues. Here the CDR3 DNA reads TGTGCCAGCAGCTTAGGAGAGGTCGGGGAGCTGTTTTTT. Its translation is CASSLGEVGELFF.

Notes on this clonotype: At one boundary the junction diverges from the germline segment, which might be a read error. This chain joins TRBV7-2 and TRBJ2-1; D perhaps matches TRBD1 (6 bases). Per germline, CDR1 SGHTA and CDR2 FQGNSA. This CDR3 is 14 amino acids long. The CDR3 sequence is CASSLVRWDTEPFF. CDR3 in DNA: TGTGCCAGCAGCTTAGTGCGCTGGGACACTGAGCCGTTCTTC.

This sequence joins TRBV9 and TRBJ2-7; D is unresolved. The V gene lost 7 bases and the J gene lost 11 bases, with 28 bases spanning the gap. The CDR3 is 15 residues long. The germline V gene has CDR1 SGDLS and CDR2 YYNGEE. The DNA of the CDR3 is TGTGCCAGCGGAGTACCTGCGGAAACTCAGTACTTCGAGTACGTC. It is translated as CASGVPAETQYFEYV.

In regard to this clonotype: Lacking the conserved final phenylalanine or tryptophan, this CDR3 likely reflects a read error. The chain has TRBV20-1 and TRBJ1-1; D not resolved. Germline V CDR1 and CDR2: DFQATT, SNEGSKA (reference sequence). The length of the CDR3 is 15 residues. V lost 6 bases to trimming and J lost 1 base, with 18 bases between them. Here the CDR3 DNA reads TGCAGTGCCAGTAGTTGGAAACGCAAGAACACTGAAGCTTTCTAT. This encodes CSASSWKRKNTEAFY.

The chain combines TRBV20-1 with TRBJ1-2, with D tentatively TRBD1 (6 bases). V dropped 3 bases and J dropped 8 bases, with 16 bases sitting between them. The CDR3 has 13 residues. The V gene's germline CDR1 is DFQATT and CDR2 SNEGSKA (reference sequence). DNA for the CDR3: TGCAGTGCTAGCGACGGGACAAAGGGAGGCTACACCTTC. Its protein is CSASDGTKGGYTF.

The rearrangement links TRBV7-8 to TRBJ2-3; TRBD1 or TRBD2 may be the D gene (5 bases each). V lost 6 bases to trimming and J lost 6 bases, with 13 bases between them. Germline-derived CDR1 and CDR2 are SGHVS and FQNEAQ. The CDR3 sequence is 13 residues long. The CDR3 loop is CASRHGTADTQYF. DNA of the CDR3: TGTGCCAGCAGACACGGGACCGCGGATACGCAGTATTTT.

As regards this clonotype: The junction and the germline gene differ at one end; a read error may be behind it. The rearrangement links TRBV7-2 to TRBJ2-4; no clear D. Germline V gene sequence: CDR1 SGHTA, CDR2 FQGNSA. The CDR3 covers 12 residues. In DNA, the CDR3 is TGTGCCAGCAGAGTTCATGGGAACGTTCCGGCCTTC. Protein product: CASRVHGNVPAF.

The rearrangement joins TRBV7-6 to TRBJ2-3; the match to TRBD2 covers 7 bases. This CDR3 region has 15 residues. The germline gives CDR1 SGHVS, CDR2 FNYEAQ. Losses at the gene ends were 7 bases for V and 15 bases for J; bases not matched to a gene: 22. The CDR3 spells CASTLGRARTGANYF. The CDR3 DNA sequence: TGTGCCAGCACCCTAGGGAGGGCCCGCACTGGGGCCAACTATTTT.

The J gene is TRBJ2-3, the V gene TRBV9, with 7 bases aligning to TRBD2. The CDR3 consists of 16 residues. Germline V gives CDR1 SGDLS, CDR2 YYNGEE. Unmatched junction bases numbered 12, after V lost 0 bases and J lost 8 bases. CDR3 in amino acids: CASSVGGGGANTTQYF. CDR3 DNA: TGTGCCAGCAGCGTAGGGGGGGGAGGGGCGAACACTACGCAGTATTTT.

V is TRBV11-3 and J is TRBJ2-4; D ambiguous. V dropped 0 bases and J dropped 7 bases, with 4 bases sitting between them. This CDR3 spans 12 amino acids. Germline loops: CDR1 SGHNT, CDR2 YENEEA. Here the CDR3 DNA reads TGTGCCAGCAGCTTAGATCGGAACATTCAGTACTTC. It encodes CASSLDRNIQYF. Looking up the rest from reference TRBV11-3 and TRBJ2-4 gives the full variable domain: EAGVVQSPRYKIIEKKQPVAFWCNPISGHNTLYWYLQNLGQGPELLIRYENEEAVDDSQLPKDRFSAERLKGVDSTLKIQPAELGDSAVYLCASSLDRNIQYFGAGTRLSVL.

This clonotype was detected a few times. The chain has TRBV7-6 and TRBJ2-7; D ambiguous. Trimming took off 3 bases at V and 1 base at J, with 4 bases between the two ends. The CDR3 spans 12 residues. Per germline, CDR1 SGHVS and CDR2 FNYEAQ. The CDR3: CASSLSSYEQYV. CDR3 in DNA: TGTGCCAGCAGCTTGAGTTCCTACGAGCAGTACGTC.

This clonotype was seen only a few times. The genes are TRBV6-5 and TRBJ2-7; TRBD1 matches 8 bases. The J segment lost 0 bases and the V segment lost 6 bases, leaving 7 bases of the junction unmatched. Germline V gene data show CDR1 as MNHEY and CDR2 as SVGAGI. The CDR3 extends over 15 amino acids. CDR3 amino acids: CASSQGDRSSYEQYF. CDR3 nucleotides: TGTGCCAGCAGCCAGGGGGACAGGAGCTCCTACGAGCAGTACTTC.

This clonotype occurred once. CDR3 in DNA: TGTGCCAGCAGGAGAGGGGGGGAGGAAGAGACCCAGTACTTC. Translation: CASRRGGEEETQYF. The chain couples TRBV15 to TRBJ2-5; a weak D match, TRBD2 (7 bases). V was clipped by 10 bases and J by 3 bases, with 18 bases between them. The CDR3 covers 14 residues. Germline CDR1 LNHNV, CDR2 YYDKDF (reference sequence).

The V gene is TRBV7-2, the J gene TRBJ2-1; the match to TRBD1 covers 7 bases. Germline CDR1 SGHTA, CDR2 FQGNSA. This CDR3 is built from 13 residues. Germline trimming cut 5 bases from V and 8 bases from J; bases unmatched to any gene: 6. The CDR3 reads CASSPQGSDEQFF. The CDR3 region has the DNA TGTGCCAGCAGCCCACAGGGGAGCGATGAGCAGTTCTTC.

V and J are TRBV20-1 and TRBJ2-5; the D is unclear. The V and J ends lost 4 bases and 5 bases respectively, with 17 bases between them. Germline values: CDR1 DFQATT, CDR2 SNEGSKA (reference sequence). The CDR3 length is 14 residues. The DNA for the CDR3 is TGCAGTGCTAACGCGCAGGTTTCCAAGGAGACCCAGTACTTC. It is translated as CSANAQVSKETQYF.

The chain employs TRBV12-3 or TRBV12-4 and TRBJ1-1; D unresolved. The CDR3 totals 14 residues. V lost 4 bases and J lost 4, with 13 bases in between. CDR3 bases: TGTGCCAGCAGTTACATGATCCTTGGCACTGAAGCTTTCTTT. Translating gives CASSYMILGTEAFF.

On this clonotype: An end of the junction does not agree with germline; a read error may underlie this. The chain recombines TRBV7-8 with TRBJ2-3; unclear D gene. Per germline, CDR1 SGHVS and CDR2 FQNEAQ. The CDR3 sequence is 13 residues long. The CDR3 bases are TGTGCCAGCAGCTTAGCGGGCGGAGACGCGACGCATTTT. Its protein is CASSLAGGDATHF.